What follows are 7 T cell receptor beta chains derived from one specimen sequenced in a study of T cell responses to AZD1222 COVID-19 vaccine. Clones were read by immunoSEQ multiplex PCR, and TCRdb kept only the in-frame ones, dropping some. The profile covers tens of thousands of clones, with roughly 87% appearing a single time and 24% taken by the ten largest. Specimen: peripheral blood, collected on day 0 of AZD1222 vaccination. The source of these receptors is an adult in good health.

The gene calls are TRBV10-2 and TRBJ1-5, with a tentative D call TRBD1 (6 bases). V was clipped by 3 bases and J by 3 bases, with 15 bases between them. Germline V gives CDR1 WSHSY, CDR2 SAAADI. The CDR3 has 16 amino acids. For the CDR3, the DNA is TGCGCCAGCAGTGATAGCAGGGGTATCGCCAATCAGCCCCAGCATTTT. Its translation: CASSDSRGIANQPQHF.

The CDR3 DNA follows: TGTGCCAGCAGTTCGATCCTCGACAGGGTGAGTACTGAAGCTTTCTTT. Translating it yields CASSSILDRVSTEAFF. V gene TRBV28 combines with J gene TRBJ1-1; 7 bases match TRBD1. Germline V gives CDR1 MDHEN, CDR2 SYDVKM. The CDR3 has 16 amino acids. V lost 4 bases to trimming and J lost 5 bases; unmatched junction nucleotides: 13.

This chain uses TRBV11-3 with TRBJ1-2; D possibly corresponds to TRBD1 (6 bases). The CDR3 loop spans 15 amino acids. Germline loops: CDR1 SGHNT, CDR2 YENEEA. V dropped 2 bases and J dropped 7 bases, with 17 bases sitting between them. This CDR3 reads CASSLLRGRGFGYTF. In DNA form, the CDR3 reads TGTGCCAGCAGCTTACTGCGGGGCAGGGGTTTTGGCTACACCTTC. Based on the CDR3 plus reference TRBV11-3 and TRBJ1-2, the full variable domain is EAGVVQSPRYKIIEKKQPVAFWCNPISGHNTLYWYLQNLGQGPELLIRYENEEAVDDSQLPKDRFSAERLKGVDSTLKIQPAELGDSAVYLCASSLLRGRGFGYTFGSGTRLTVV.

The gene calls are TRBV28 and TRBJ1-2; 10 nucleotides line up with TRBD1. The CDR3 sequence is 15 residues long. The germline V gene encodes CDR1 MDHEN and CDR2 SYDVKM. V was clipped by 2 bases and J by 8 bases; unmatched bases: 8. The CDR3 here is CASSLLDRGDGGYTF. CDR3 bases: TGTGCCAGCAGTTTACTGGACAGGGGGGACGGCGGCTACACCTTC.

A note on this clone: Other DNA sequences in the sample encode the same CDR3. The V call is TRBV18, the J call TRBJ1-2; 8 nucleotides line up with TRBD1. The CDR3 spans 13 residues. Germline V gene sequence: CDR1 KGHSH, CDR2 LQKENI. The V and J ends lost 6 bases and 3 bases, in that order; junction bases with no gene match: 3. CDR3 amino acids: CASSPDRDYGYTF. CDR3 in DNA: TGTGCCAGCTCCCCGGACAGGGACTATGGCTACACCTTC.

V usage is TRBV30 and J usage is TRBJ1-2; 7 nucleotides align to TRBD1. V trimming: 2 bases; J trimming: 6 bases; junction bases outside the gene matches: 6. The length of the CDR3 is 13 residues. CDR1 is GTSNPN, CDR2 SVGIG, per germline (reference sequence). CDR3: CAWSLGDRNGYTF. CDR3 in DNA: TGTGCCTGGAGTTTGGGGGACAGAAATGGCTACACCTTC.

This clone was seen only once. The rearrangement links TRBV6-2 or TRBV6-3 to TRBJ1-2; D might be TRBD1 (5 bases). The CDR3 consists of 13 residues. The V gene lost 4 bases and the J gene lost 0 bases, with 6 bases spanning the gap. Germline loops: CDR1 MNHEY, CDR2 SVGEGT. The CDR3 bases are TGTGCCAGCAGTTCAGGGACTAACTATGGCTACACCTTC. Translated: CASSSGTNYGYTF.